The 11 T cell receptor beta chains below come from one sample, sequenced in a study of blood T cell repertoires in COVID-19. This table comes from immunoSEQ multiplex PCR, and its TCRdb copy is limited to in-frame clones, with some not included. The repertoire consists of 130,000 or so clones, with 85% occurring once and the leading ten covering 3.5% to 4.5%. Material: peripheral blood. The receptors stem from a man aged 55 to 69 with acute or convalescent COVID-19.

This chain joins TRBV24-1 and TRBJ1-1, with D possibly being TRBD1 (5 bases). CDR1 and CDR2 (germline): KGHDR, SFDVKD. The CDR3 extends over 16 amino acids. Deletions cut 12 bases from V and 1 base from J, with 23 bases between. The CDR3 DNA follows: TGTGCCGACAGTGGGCGGCGGGCAGCCTCGAACACTGAAGCTTTCTTT. Translated: CADSGRRAASNTEAFF.

CDR3 region: CASSQEQGATGANVLTF. For the CDR3, the DNA is TGTGCCAGCAGCCAAGAGCAGGGGGCGACGGGGGCCAACGTCCTGACTTTC. V usage is TRBV3-1 (or the pseudogene TRBV3-2) and J usage is TRBJ2-6; 8 bases match TRBD1. The V gene end was trimmed by 0 bases and the J gene end by 4 bases; junction bases not matched to a gene: 5. The CDR3 contains 17 residues. Germline V lookup: CDR1 LGHDT, CDR2 YNNKEL (reference sequence).

The V and J genes are TRBV2 and TRBJ2-5; D uncertain. Germline CDR1 and CDR2: SNHLY and FYNNEI. The CDR3 is made up of 15 amino acids. The V and J ends lost 3 bases and 5 bases respectively, with 16 bases between them. The DNA for the CDR3 is TGTGCCAGCAGTGATTCAGGCCCCGTTAGGGAGACCCAGTACTTC. This codes for CASSDSGPVRETQYF.

This chain uses TRBV6-2 or TRBV6-3 with TRBJ1-1, with no clear D. Trimming shortened V by 0 bases and J by 5 bases, and 13 bases separated the two germline ends. The CDR3 covers 15 residues. The V gene's germline CDR1 is MNHEY and CDR2 SVGEGT. This chain's CDR3 is CASSYSGRRTTEAFF. The CDR3 nucleotides read TGTGCCAGCAGTTACTCAGGCCGCCGGACTACTGAAGCTTTCTTT.

The chain couples TRBV28 to TRBJ1-5; D possibly corresponds to TRBD1 (6 bases). The V gene lost 5 bases and the J gene lost 8 bases, with 13 bases spanning the gap. The CDR3 covers 13 residues. Looked up from germline, CDR1 is MDHEN and CDR2 is SYDVKM. For the CDR3, the DNA is TGTGCCAGCAGTCCCAGGGGAATCAAGCCCCAGCATTTT. Residues: CASSPRGIKPQHF.

V and J are TRBV5-4 and TRBJ2-7; D call uncertain. The CDR3 totals 14 residues. Trimming cost V 3 bases and J 6 bases, with 16 bases left between them. Germline lookup yields CDR1 SGHNT and CDR2 YYREEE (reference sequence). The CDR3 is CASSSPSLSSEQYF. The CDR3 DNA is TGTGCCAGCAGCTCCCCCTCCCTGAGTTCCGAGCAGTACTTC.

In this sample, this clone turned up a few times. The chain joins TRBV15 to TRBJ1-5; no clear D gene. The CDR3 is made up of 12 amino acids. Trimming took off 3 bases at V and 7 bases at J, with 7 bases between the two ends. Germline CDR1 reads LNHNV; CDR2 reads YYDKDF (reference sequence). The CDR3 DNA sequence: TGTGCCACCAGCAGTCTAGGACAGCCCCAGCATTTT. Translated: CATSSLGQPQHF.

V gene TRBV5-6 combines with J gene TRBJ2-5, with TRBD2 matching 9 bases. The germline CDR1 and CDR2 sequences are SGHDT and YYEEEE. V gave up 7 bases and J gave up 5 bases; unmatched junction bases: 9. CDR3 length: 14 residues. The CDR3: CASSGTSSGETQYF. As DNA, the CDR3 is TGTGCCAGCTCCGGGACTAGCTCGGGGGAGACCCAGTACTTC.

By sample fraction, this clone is medium-sized. The chain joins TRBV27 to TRBJ2-2, with D tentatively TRBD2 (6 bases). The CDR3 consists of 15 residues. Between the trimmed V and J ends, which lost 2 bases and 0 bases, there was a span of 7 bases. CDR1 is MNHEY, CDR2 SMNVEV, per germline (reference sequence). Here the CDR3 reads CASSLTGANTGELFF. In nucleotides, the CDR3 is TGTGCCAGCAGTTTAACGGGGGCGAACACCGGGGAGCTGTTTTTT.

The chain carries TRBV18 and TRBJ2-7; 10 positions match TRBD1. Germline-derived CDR1 and CDR2 are KGHSH and LQKENI. CDR3 length: 18 residues. Trimming took 5 bases from V and 7 from J; bases not matched to a gene: 20. The CDR3: CASSLWSRPDRGRDEQYF. The DNA of the CDR3 is TGTGCCAGCTCATTATGGTCACGACCAGACAGGGGGCGAGATGAGCAGTACTTC.

V and J are TRBV7-2 and TRBJ2-7, with TRBD2 as a possible D gene (5 bases). CDR1 and CDR2 (germline): SGHTA, FQGNSA. The V and J ends lost 5 bases and 2 bases respectively, with 16 bases between them. This CDR3 comprises 15 residues. CDR3 sequence: CASSLVDSQPYEQYF. The CDR3, as DNA: TGTGCCAGCAGCCTGGTGGACTCCCAACCCTACGAGCAGTACTTC.